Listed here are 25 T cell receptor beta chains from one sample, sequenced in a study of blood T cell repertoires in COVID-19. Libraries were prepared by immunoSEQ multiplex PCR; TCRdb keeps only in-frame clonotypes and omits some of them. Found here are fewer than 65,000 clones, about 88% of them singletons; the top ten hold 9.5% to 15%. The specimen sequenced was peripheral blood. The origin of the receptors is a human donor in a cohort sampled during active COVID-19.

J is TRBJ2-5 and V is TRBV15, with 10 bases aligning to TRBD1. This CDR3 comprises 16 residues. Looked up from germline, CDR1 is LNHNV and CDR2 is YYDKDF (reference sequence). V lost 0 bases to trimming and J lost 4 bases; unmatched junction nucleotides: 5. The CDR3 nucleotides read TGTGCCACCAGCAGAGATAGGGGGACAGGGGTAGAGACCCAGTACTTC. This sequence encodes CATSRDRGTGVETQYF.

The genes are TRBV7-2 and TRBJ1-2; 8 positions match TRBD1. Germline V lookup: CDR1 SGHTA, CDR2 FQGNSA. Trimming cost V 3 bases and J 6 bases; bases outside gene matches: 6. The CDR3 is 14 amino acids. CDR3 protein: CASSFLETGDGYTF. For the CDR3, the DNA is TGTGCCAGCAGCTTTTTGGAGACAGGGGATGGCTACACCTTC.

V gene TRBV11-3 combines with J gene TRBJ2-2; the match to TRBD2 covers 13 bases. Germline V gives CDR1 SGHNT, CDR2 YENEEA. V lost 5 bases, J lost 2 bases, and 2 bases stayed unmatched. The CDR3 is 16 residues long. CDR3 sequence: CASSGLAGDNTGELFF. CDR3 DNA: TGTGCCAGCAGCGGACTAGCGGGAGATAACACCGGGGAGCTGTTTTTT.

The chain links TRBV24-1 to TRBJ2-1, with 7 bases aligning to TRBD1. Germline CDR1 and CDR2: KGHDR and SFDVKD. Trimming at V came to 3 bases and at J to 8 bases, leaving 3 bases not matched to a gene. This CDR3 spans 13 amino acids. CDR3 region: CATSDRQGDEQFF. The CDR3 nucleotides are TGTGCCACCAGTGATCGACAGGGCGATGAGCAGTTCTTC.

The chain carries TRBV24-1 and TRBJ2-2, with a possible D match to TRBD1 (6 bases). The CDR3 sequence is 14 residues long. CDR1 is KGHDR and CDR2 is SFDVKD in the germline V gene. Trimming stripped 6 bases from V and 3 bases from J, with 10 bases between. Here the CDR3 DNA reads TGTGCCACCAGTCCGAACAGGGACACCGGGGAGCTGTTTTTT. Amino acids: CATSPNRDTGELFF.

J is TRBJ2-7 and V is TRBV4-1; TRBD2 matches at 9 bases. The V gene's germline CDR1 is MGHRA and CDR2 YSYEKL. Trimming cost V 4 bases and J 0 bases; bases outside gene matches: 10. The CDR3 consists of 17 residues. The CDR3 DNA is TGCGCCAGCAGCCCCCTTTCTAGCGGGGTAAGCTCCTACGAGCAGTACTTC. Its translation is CASSPLSSGVSSYEQYF.

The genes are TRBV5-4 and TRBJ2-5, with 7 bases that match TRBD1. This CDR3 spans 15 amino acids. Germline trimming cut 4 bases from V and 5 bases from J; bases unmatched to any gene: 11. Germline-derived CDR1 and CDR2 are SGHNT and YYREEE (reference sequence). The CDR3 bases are TGTGCCAGCAGCCTATCGCGGACAGGCGGGGAGACCCAGTACTTC. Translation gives CASSLSRTGGETQYF. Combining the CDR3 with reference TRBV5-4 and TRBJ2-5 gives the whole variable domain ETGVTQSPTHLIKTRGQQVTLRCSSQSGHNTVSWYQQALGQGPQFIFQYYREEENGRGNFPPRFSGLQFPNYSSELNVNALELDDSALYLCASSLSRTGGETQYFGPGTRLLVL.

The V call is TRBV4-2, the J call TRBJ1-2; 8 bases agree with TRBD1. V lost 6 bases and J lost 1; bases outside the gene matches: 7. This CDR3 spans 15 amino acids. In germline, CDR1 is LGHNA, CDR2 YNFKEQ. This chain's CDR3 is CASRLAGGGNYGYTF. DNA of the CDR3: TGTGCCAGCAGATTGGCAGGGGGCGGTAACTATGGCTACACCTTC.

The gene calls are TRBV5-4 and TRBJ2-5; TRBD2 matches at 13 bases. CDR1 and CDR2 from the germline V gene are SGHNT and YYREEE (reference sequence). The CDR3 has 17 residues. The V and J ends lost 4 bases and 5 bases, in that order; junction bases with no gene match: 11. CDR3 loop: CASSDRTGTSGTETQYF. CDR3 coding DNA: TGTGCCAGCAGCGATCGAACCGGGACTAGCGGGACGGAGACCCAGTACTTC.

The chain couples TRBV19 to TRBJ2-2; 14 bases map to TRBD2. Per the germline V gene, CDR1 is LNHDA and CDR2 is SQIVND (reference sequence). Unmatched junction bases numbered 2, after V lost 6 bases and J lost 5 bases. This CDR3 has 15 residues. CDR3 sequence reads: CASRGLAGDTGELFF. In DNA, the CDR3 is TGTGCCAGTAGGGGACTAGCGGGGGATACCGGGGAGCTGTTTTTT.

CDR3 residues: CASSVATSSYEQYF. CDR3 nucleotide sequence: TGTGCCAGCAGCGTAGCCACGAGCTCCTACGAGCAGTACTTC. J is TRBJ2-7 and V is TRBV9; D gene uncertain. The CDR3 covers 14 residues. Germline assignment: CDR1 SGDLS and CDR2 YYNGEE. Trimming shortened V by 0 bases and J by 0 bases, and 7 bases separated the two germline ends.

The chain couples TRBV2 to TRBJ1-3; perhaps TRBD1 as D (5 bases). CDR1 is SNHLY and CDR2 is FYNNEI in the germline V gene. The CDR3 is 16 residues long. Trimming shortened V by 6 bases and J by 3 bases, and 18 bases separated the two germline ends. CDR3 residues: CASSFPDTRDGNTIYF. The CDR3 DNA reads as TGTGCCAGCAGCTTCCCGGACACCAGAGATGGAAACACCATATATTTT.

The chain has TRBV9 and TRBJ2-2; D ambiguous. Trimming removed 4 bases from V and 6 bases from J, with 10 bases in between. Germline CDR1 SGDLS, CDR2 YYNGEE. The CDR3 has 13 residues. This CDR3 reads CASSIIGAGELFF. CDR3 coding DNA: TGTGCCAGCAGCATTATCGGAGCCGGGGAGCTGTTTTTT.

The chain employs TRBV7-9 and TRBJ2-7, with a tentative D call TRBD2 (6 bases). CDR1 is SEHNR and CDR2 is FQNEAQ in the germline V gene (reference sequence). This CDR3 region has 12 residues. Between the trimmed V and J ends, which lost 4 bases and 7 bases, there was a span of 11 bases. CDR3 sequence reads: CASSSSRGEQYF. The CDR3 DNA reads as TGTGCCAGCAGCTCAAGTCGGGGGGAGCAGTACTTC.

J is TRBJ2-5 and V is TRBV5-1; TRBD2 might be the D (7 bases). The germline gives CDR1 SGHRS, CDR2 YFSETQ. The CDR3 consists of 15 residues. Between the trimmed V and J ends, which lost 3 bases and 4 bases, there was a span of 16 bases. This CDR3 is CASSSLGGARETQYF. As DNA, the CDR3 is TGCGCCAGCAGCTCTTTGGGGGGGGCACGAGAGACCCAGTACTTC. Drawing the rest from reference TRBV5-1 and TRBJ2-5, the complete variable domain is KAGVTQTPRYLIKTRGQQVTLSCSPISGHRSVSWYQQTPGQGLQFLFEYFSETQRNKGNFPGRFSGRQFSNSRSEMNVSTLELGDSALYLCASSSLGGARETQYFGPGTRLLVL.

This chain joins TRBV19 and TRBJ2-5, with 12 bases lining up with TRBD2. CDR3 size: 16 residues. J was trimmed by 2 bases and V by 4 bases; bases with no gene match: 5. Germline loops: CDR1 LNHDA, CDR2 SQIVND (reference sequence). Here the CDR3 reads CASSTSGRAKQETQYF. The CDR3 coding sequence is TGTGCCAGTAGTACTAGCGGGAGGGCCAAACAAGAGACCCAGTACTTC.

The CDR3 sequence is CASRPGGASFNEKLFF. CDR3 DNA: TGTGCCAGTAGACCCGGAGGGGCTTCCTTCAATGAAAAACTGTTTTTT. The V and J genes are TRBV19 and TRBJ1-4; tentative D call: TRBD1 (5 bases). Germline CDR1 LNHDA, CDR2 SQIVND (reference sequence). CDR3 length: 16 amino acids. Trimming stripped 6 bases from V and 5 bases from J, with 19 bases between. The complete variable domain, with remaining parts taken from reference TRBV19 and TRBJ1-4, reads DGGITQSPKYLFRKEGQNVTLSCEQNLNHDAMYWYRQDPGQGLRLIYYSQIVNDFQKGDIAEGYSVSREKKESFPLTVTSAQKNPTAFYLCASRPGGASFNEKLFFGSGTQLSVL.

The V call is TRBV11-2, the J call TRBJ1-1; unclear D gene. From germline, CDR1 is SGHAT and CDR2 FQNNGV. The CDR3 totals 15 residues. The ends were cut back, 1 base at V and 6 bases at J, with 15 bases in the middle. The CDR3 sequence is CASSLVPVSRAEAFF. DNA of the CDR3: TGTGCCAGCAGCTTAGTCCCGGTGAGTCGGGCTGAAGCTTTCTTT.

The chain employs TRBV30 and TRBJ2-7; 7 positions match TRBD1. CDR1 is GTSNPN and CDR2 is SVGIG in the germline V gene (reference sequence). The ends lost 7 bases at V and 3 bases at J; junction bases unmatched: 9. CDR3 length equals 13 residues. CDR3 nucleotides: TGTGCCTCCTCTTTAGACAGGGACTACGAGCAGTACTTC. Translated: CASSLDRDYEQYF.

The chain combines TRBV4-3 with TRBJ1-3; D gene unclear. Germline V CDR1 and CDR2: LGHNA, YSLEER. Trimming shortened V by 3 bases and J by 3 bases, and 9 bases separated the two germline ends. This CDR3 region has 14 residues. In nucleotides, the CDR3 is TGCGCCAGCAGCCAGGCCCCCGTTGGAAACACCATATATTTT. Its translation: CASSQAPVGNTIYF.

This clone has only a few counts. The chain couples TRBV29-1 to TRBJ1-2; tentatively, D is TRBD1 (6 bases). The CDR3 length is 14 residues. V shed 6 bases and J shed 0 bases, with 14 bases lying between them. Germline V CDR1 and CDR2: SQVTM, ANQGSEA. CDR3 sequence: CSVADRNSNYGYTF. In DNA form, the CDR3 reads TGCAGCGTAGCTGACAGGAACTCTAACTATGGCTACACCTTC.

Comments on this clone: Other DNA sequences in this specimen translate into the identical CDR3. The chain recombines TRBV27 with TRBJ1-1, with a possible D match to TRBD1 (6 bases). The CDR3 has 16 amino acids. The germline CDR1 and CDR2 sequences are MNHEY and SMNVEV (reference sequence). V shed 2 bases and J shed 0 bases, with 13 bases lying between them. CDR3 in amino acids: CASSLAGAPMNTEAFF. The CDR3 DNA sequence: TGTGCCAGCAGTTTAGCGGGGGCCCCCATGAACACTGAAGCTTTCTTT.

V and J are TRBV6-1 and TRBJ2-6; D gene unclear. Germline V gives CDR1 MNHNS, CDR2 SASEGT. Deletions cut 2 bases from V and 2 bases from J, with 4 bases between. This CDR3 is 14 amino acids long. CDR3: CASSELAGANVLTF. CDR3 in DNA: TGTGCCAGCAGTGAATTAGCTGGGGCCAACGTCCTGACTTTC.

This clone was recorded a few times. CDR3 DNA sequence: TGTGCCAGCAGCCCCAGGGACAAAATCGGCGAGCAGTACTTC. Translated, it gives CASSPRDKIGEQYF. The V call is TRBV11-1, the J call TRBJ2-7; maybe TRBD1 (6 bases). Germline V lookup: CDR1 SGHAT, CDR2 FQDESV (reference sequence). With 5 bases removed from V and 6 bases from J, the gap between germline ends came to 17 bases. CDR3 length equals 14 residues.

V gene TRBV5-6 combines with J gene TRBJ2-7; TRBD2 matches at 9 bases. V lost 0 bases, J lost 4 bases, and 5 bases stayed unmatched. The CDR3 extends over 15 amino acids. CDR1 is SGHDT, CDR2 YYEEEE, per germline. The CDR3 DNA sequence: TGTGCCAGCAGCTTGGGTAGCGGGGGTTTATACGAGCAGTACTTC. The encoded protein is CASSLGSGGLYEQYF.